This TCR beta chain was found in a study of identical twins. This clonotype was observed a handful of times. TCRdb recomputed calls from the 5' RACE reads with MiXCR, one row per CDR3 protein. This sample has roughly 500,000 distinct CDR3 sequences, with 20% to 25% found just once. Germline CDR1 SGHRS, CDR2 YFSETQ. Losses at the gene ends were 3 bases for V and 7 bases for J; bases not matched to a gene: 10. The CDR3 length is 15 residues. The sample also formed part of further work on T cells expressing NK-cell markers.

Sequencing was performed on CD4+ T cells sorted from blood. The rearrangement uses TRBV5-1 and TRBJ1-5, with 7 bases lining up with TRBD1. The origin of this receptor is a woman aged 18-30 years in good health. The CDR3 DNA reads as TGCGCCAGCAGCTGGACGACAGGGAGAGGGCAGCCCCAGCATTTT. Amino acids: CASSWTTGRGQPQHF.